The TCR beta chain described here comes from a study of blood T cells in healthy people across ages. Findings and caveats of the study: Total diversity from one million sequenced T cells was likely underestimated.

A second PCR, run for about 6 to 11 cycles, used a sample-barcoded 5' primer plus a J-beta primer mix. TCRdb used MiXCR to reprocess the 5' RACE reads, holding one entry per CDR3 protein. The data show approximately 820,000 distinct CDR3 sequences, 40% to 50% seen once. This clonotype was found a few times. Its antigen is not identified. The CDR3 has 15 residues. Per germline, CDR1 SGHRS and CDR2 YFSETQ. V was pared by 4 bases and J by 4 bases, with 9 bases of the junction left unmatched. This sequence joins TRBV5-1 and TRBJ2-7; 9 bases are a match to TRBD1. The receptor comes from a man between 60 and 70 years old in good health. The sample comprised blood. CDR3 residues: CASSRDTGGQYEQYF. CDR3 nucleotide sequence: TGCGCCAGCAGCAGAGATACAGGGGGCCAGTACGAGCAGTACTTC.